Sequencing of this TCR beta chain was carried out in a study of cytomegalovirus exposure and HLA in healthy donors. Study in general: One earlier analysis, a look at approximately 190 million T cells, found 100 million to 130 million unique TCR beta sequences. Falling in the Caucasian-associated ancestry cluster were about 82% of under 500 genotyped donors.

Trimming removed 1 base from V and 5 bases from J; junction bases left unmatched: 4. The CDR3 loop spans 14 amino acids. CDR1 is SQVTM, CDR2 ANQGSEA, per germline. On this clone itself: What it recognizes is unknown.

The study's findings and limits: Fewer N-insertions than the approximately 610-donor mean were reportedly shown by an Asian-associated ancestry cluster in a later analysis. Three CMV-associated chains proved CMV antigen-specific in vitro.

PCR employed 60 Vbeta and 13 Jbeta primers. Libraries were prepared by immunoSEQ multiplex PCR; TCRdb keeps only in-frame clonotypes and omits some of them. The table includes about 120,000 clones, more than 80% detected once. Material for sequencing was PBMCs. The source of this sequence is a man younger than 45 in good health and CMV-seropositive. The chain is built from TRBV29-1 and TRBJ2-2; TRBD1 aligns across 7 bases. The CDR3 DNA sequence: TGCAGCGTTGAAGCTAGGGGGCGGACCGGGGAGCTGTTTTTT. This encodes CSVEARGRTGELFF.